Following are 8 T cell receptor beta chains from one sample sequenced in a study of blood T cells in healthy people across ages. Primers used in a second PCR of roughly 7 to 11 cycles were a sample-barcoded 5' primer and a J-beta primer mix. TCRdb processed the 5' RACE reads anew with MiXCR; each CDR3 protein has one entry. The sample has some 1.5 million distinct CDR3 sequences, 25% to 30% seen once. Sequencing was performed on blood. The receptors come from a woman under 40 in good health.

The V and J genes are TRBV7-2 and TRBJ2-7; unclear D gene. Germline CDR1 and CDR2: SGHTA and FQGNSA. V dropped 6 bases and J dropped 1 base, with 13 bases sitting between them. The CDR3 loop spans 14 amino acids. In DNA form, the CDR3 reads TGTGCCAGCAGTTTCGACACCGGTTCCTACGAGCAGTACTTC. As protein: CASSFDTGSYEQYF.

This clonotype was counted only a few times. The rearrangement joins TRBV29-1 to TRBJ2-7, with 8 positions matching TRBD1. Germline CDR1 reads SQVTM; CDR2 reads ANQGSEA. This CDR3 comprises 13 residues. Trimming cost V 4 bases and J 7 bases; bases outside gene matches: 9. CDR3 nucleotides: TGCAGCGTTGGGTGGGACAGGTTCAGGGAGCAGTACTTC. The encoded protein is CSVGWDRFREQYF.

This clonotype has only one observation. This may come from a read error, since a much larger clone is one base off. The rearrangement uses TRBV6-2 or TRBV6-3 and TRBJ2-7, with D perhaps TRBD2 (5 bases). CDR1 is MNHEY, CDR2 SVGEGT, per germline. The CDR3 runs 14 residues. DNA of the CDR3: TGTGTCGGAAGCAGAAGCGGAACGGGCAACGAGCAGTACTTC. Translating it yields CVGSRSGTGNEQYF.

The CDR3 here is CASSYSGPARQRTDTQYF. DNA for the CDR3: TGTGCCAGCAGTTACTCGGGACCCGCACGACAGAGGACAGATACGCAGTATTTT. The chain employs TRBV6-5 and TRBJ2-3, with D perhaps TRBD1 or TRBD2 (5 bases each). Trimming shortened V by 0 bases and J by 3 bases, and 19 bases separated the two germline ends. CDR1 MNHEY and CDR2 SVGAGI come from the germline V gene. The CDR3 spans 18 residues.

The chain uses TRBV21-1 and TRBJ1-5; the table's D call, TRBD1, has no DNA check behind it. TRBV21-1 is listed as a pseudogene. This CDR3 spans 18 amino acids. The CDR3 loop is CASDGQGPRSWVDQPQHF. The CDR3 DNA reads as TGTGCCAGCGACGGGCAGGGGCCCCGATCATGGGTGGATCAGCCCCAGCATTTT.

This clonotype was recorded a few times. Relative to the germline gene, one junction end is altered; a read error may explain this. This sequence joins TRBV5-5 and TRBJ1-2; tentative D call: TRBD1 (6 bases). The germline CDR1 and CDR2 sequences are SGHKS and YYEKEE (reference sequence). This CDR3 is 15 amino acids long. CDR3 region: CAISLGNRETLGYTF. CDR3 nucleotides: TGTGCCATCAGCTTGGGTAACAGGGAGACCCTTGGCTACACCTTC.

J is TRBJ2-5 and V is TRBV14, with 9 positions matching TRBD2. This CDR3 comprises 15 residues. V shed 1 base, J shed 4 bases, and the junction held 4 bases outside the gene matches. In germline, CDR1 is SGHDN, CDR2 FVKESK. The CDR3 protein is CASSQVAGVSETQYF. The DNA of the CDR3 is TGTGCCAGCAGCCAAGTAGCGGGAGTATCAGAGACCCAGTACTTC.

The CDR3 bases are TGTGCCAGAGCAGGGACAGAAGAGACCCAGTACTTC. This codes for CARAGTEETQYF. The chain links TRBV2 to TRBJ2-5, with 7 bases identical to TRBD1. This CDR3 is 12 amino acids long. Looked up from germline, CDR1 is SNHLY and CDR2 is FYNNEI. Trimming cost V 9 bases and J 3 bases; bases outside gene matches: 4.